The rows below give T cell receptor beta chains drawn from one sample of a study of shared clonotypes between healthy human individuals. TCRdb's copy holds only in-frame clones and misses some; the assay was immunoSEQ multiplex PCR. The data contain roughly 450,000 clones, about four fifths of them singletons. The specimen was PBMCs. The receptors originated from a woman aged 40 to 50 in good health. Some clones in this sample may be carry-over from other donors' samples. Both conserved end residues are part of each CDR3. The D gene is left open where the match is weak. Expanded clones are given a class, and other clones once, few, many or no size at all.

len,j_gene,abundance,v_gene,d_gene,CDR3aa,CDR3nt
16,TRBJ2-7,.,TRBV9,TRBD2,CASSRGGSGSSYEQYF,TGTGCCAGCAGCCGCGGGGGTAGCGGGAGCTCCTACGAGCAGTACTTC
14,TRBJ2-3,.,TRBV10-3,TRBD2,CATSLGGSGDTQYF,TGTGCCACTAGCCTAGGCGGGAGCGGCGATACGCAGTATTTT
12,TRBJ1-2,.,TRBV7-9,.,CASSLLGDGYTF,TGTGCCAGCAGCTTATTAGGGGACGGCTACACCTTC
14,TRBJ1-6,.,TRBV28,.,CASSLYGDQSPLHF,TGTGCCAGCAGTTTGTACGGGGACCAGTCACCCCTCCACTTT
14,TRBJ1-5,.,TRBV10-3,.,CAISEEDSFQPQHF,TGTGCCATCAGTGAGGAGGACAGTTTTCAGCCCCAGCATTTT
11,TRBJ2-7,.,TRBV6-5,.,CASSWGREQYF,TGTGCCAGCAGCTGGGGCCGCGAGCAGTACTTC
12,TRBJ1-2,many,TRBV28,.,CASSLKGYGYTF,TGTGCCAGCAGTTTGAAGGGGTATGGCTACACCTTC
13,TRBJ1-1,.,TRBV29-1,.,CSVEAQSNTEAFF,TGCAGCGTTGAGGCCCAGTCGAACACTGAAGCTTTCTTT
14,TRBJ2-4,.,TRBV2,TRBD1,CASSEEQGENIQYF,TGTGCCAGCAGTGAAGAACAGGGGGAAAACATTCAGTACTTC
15,TRBJ1-1,.,TRBV7-8,.,CASSLVGRGGTEAFF,TGTGCCAGCAGCCTCGTTGGTAGAGGGGGCACTGAAGCTTTCTTT
13,TRBJ2-5,.,TRBV7-9,.,CASSLARYETQYF,TGTGCCAGCAGCTTAGCCCGGTACGAGACCCAGTACTTC
15,TRBJ2-3,.,TRBV5-4,.,CASSFRSQSPDTQYF,TGTGCCAGCAGCTTTCGGTCCCAGTCTCCAGATACGCAGTATTTT
14,TRBJ2-1,.,TRBV7-2,TRBD1,CASSQGQGFEEQFF,TGTGCCAGCAGCCAGGGACAGGGGTTTGAGGAGCAGTTCTTC
14,TRBJ1-6,once,TRBV7-8,.,CASSLEPYGSPLHF,TGTGCCAGCAGCTTAGAACCATACGGCTCACCCCTCCACTTT